What follows is one T cell receptor (beta chain) and its context. The CDR3 extends over 13 amino acids. Per the germline V gene, CDR1 is SGHNT and CDR2 is YENEEA. Trimming removed 4 bases at V and 4 bases at J, with 10 bases between. This sample stems from a study of blood T cell repertoires in COVID-19. Study details: Spain, Italy and the United States supplied samples that represented acute and convalescent COVID-19. Nucleic acid was either cDNA or gDNA, and it came from T cells, B-cell-depleted T cells, or PBMCs.

The assay was immunoSEQ multiplex PCR, and TCRdb's table has in-frame clones only and misses some. The sample consists of about 210,000 clones, around 83% of them appearing once. The chain couples TRBV11-3 to TRBJ1-1; the D is unclear. The specimen was peripheral blood. This TCR derives from a man over 45 with active or convalescent COVID-19. Here the CDR3 DNA reads TGTGCCAGCAGCTGGAGCAGTGCCACTGAAGCTTTCTTT. Translating gives CASSWSSATEAFF.